The 30 T cell receptor beta chains in this list originate from one sample, sequenced in a study of blood T cell repertoires in COVID-19. The assay was immunoSEQ multiplex PCR, and TCRdb's table has in-frame clones only and misses some. The table records approximately 120,000 clones, around three quarters of them present only once. The sample was peripheral blood. The receptors shown here come from a human donor in a cohort sampled during active or convalescent COVID-19.

This chain uses TRBV25-1 with TRBJ1-3; possible D gene TRBD1, 6 bases. The CDR3 loop spans 17 amino acids. The V end lost 6 bases, the J end lost 0 bases, and 18 bases lay between the germline ends. Germline lookup yields CDR1 MGHDK and CDR2 SYGVNS. The CDR3 bases are TGTGCCAGCAGGGATAGCGGGGGCGTCGTCTCTGGAAACACCATATATTTT. Its protein product is CASRDSGGVVSGNTIYF.

V is TRBV19 and J is TRBJ2-6; 12 nucleotides match TRBD2. With V trimmed by 5 bases and J by 3 bases, 8 bases remained unmatched. Germline CDR1 LNHDA, CDR2 SQIVND (reference sequence). CDR3 size: 18 residues. CDR3 in amino acids: CASSLTLAGGHGANVLTF. In DNA, the CDR3 is TGTGCCAGTAGTCTGACTCTAGCGGGGGGGCATGGGGCCAACGTCCTGACTTTC.

This chain links TRBV7-2 with TRBJ2-7; D is uncertain. The CDR3 loop spans 14 amino acids. Germline CDR1 is SGHTA and CDR2 is FQGNSA. Trimming cost V 2 bases and J 2 bases, with 10 bases left between them. CDR3 amino acids: CASSLTTPPYEQYF. The CDR3 coding sequence is TGTGCCAGCAGCTTAACTACCCCTCCCTACGAGCAGTACTTC.

The rearrangement uses TRBV4-1 and TRBJ2-3; 13 bases are a match to TRBD2. CDR3 length: 16 residues. Germline CDR1 and CDR2: MGHRA and YSYEKL. V shed 2 bases, J shed 6 bases, and the junction held 5 bases outside the gene matches. The CDR3 DNA sequence: TGCGCCAGCAGCCAACCCCCGGGACTAGCGGGGGATACGCAGTATTTT. It codes for CASSQPPGLAGDTQYF.

A few counts support this clone. The chain carries TRBV7-9 and TRBJ2-1; D might be TRBD2 (6 bases). V gave up 5 bases and J gave up 4 bases, with 15 bases separating them. CDR3 length: 15 residues. Germline V gene sequence: CDR1 SEHNR, CDR2 FQNEAQ (reference sequence). CDR3 sequence: CASSPFREFYNEQFF. CDR3 in DNA: TGTGCCAGCAGCCCCTTCCGGGAGTTTTACAATGAGCAGTTCTTC.

The V and J genes are TRBV27 and TRBJ2-5; TRBD2 matches 10 bases. The germline V gene encodes CDR1 MNHEY and CDR2 SMNVEV (reference sequence). V shed 2 bases, J shed 2 bases, and the junction held 8 bases outside the gene matches. The CDR3 has 17 amino acids. CDR3 sequence: CASSLLVPSGGQETQYF. CDR3 DNA: TGTGCCAGCAGTTTACTCGTCCCTAGCGGGGGTCAAGAGACCCAGTACTTC.

This chain uses TRBV21-1 with TRBJ2-7; whether TRBD2, the table's D call, matches the DNA was not checked. TRBV21-1 has pseudogene status. The CDR3 covers 14 residues. CDR3 residues: CASSETSGEYEQYF. Here the CDR3 DNA reads TGTGCCAGCAGCGAAACTAGCGGGGAGTACGAGCAGTACTTC.

The J gene is TRBJ2-2, the V gene TRBV19, with 10 bases aligning to TRBD1. The CDR3 runs 15 residues. V shed 10 bases, J shed 4 bases, and the junction held 9 bases outside the gene matches. Germline CDR1 is LNHDA and CDR2 is SQIVND (reference sequence). CDR3: CATHVTGGSTGELFF. In DNA, the CDR3 is TGTGCCACACACGTGACAGGGGGCTCCACCGGGGAGCTGTTTTTT. The whole variable domain, filled in from reference TRBV19 and TRBJ2-2, reads DGGITQSPKYLFRKEGQNVTLSCEQNLNHDAMYWYRQDPGQGLRLIYYSQIVNDFQKGDIAEGYSVSREKKESFPLTVTSAQKNPTAFYLCATHVTGGSTGELFFGEGSRLTVL.

The chain combines TRBV11-2 with TRBJ2-7, with D possibly TRBD1 on 6 matching bases. V was pared by 3 bases and J by 2 bases, with 11 bases between. CDR3 length: 14 residues. Germline CDR1 is SGHAT and CDR2 is FQNNGV. The CDR3 region has the DNA TGTGCCAGCAGCTTTGTGGACAGTACCTACGAGCAGTACTTC. Its protein product is CASSFVDSTYEQYF.

The chain carries TRBV9 and TRBJ2-7, with a possible D match to TRBD2 (5 bases). CDR1 and CDR2 from the germline V gene are SGDLS and YYNGEE. The CDR3 length is 15 residues. V gave up 0 bases and J gave up 2 bases, with 12 bases separating them. CDR3 in amino acids: CASSVAADSTYEQYF. The CDR3 DNA reads as TGTGCCAGCAGCGTAGCAGCGGACTCTACCTACGAGCAGTACTTC.

This sequence joins TRBV13 and TRBJ2-3; D may be TRBD1 (6 bases). V was cut by 5 bases and J by 8 bases, with 17 bases left in between. From germline, CDR1 is PRHDT and CDR2 FYEKMQ (reference sequence). There are 14 residues in the CDR3. CDR3 bases: TGTGCCAGCAGCCCGGGACACGTATCCCGTACGCAGTATTTT. Translation: CASSPGHVSRTQYF.

Only one count was recorded for this clone. J is TRBJ2-7 and V is TRBV4-2; maybe TRBD1 (6 bases). Per the germline V gene, CDR1 is LGHNA and CDR2 is YNFKEQ. The CDR3 sequence is 16 residues long. V gave up 1 base and J gave up 0 bases, with 13 bases separating them. The CDR3 sequence is CASSQGRAGASYEQYF. The CDR3 nucleotides read TGTGCCAGCAGCCAAGGTAGGGCAGGGGCCTCCTACGAGCAGTACTTC.

The genes are TRBV2 and TRBJ2-1, with 7 bases aligning to TRBD2. The CDR3 sequence is 14 residues long. J gave up 4 bases and V 8 bases, and 8 bases lay outside the gene matches. Per the germline V gene, CDR1 is SNHLY and CDR2 is FYNNEI. The CDR3 reads CASFVPGGYNEQFF. The CDR3 DNA follows: TGTGCCAGCTTTGTTCCGGGGGGTTACAATGAGCAGTTCTTC. Complete variable domain (other parts from reference TRBV2 and TRBJ2-1): EPEVTQTPSHQVTQMGQEVILRCVPISNHLYFYWYRQILGQKVEFLVSFYNNEISEKSEIFDDQFSVERPDGSNFTLKIRSTKLEDSAMYFCASFVPGGYNEQFFGPGTRLTVL.

The chain couples TRBV28 to TRBJ2-3, with TRBD2 matching 7 bases. The junction had 15 bases not matched to a gene; V was cut back by 2 bases and J by 4 bases. The CDR3 is 18 residues long. Germline V gene sequence: CDR1 MDHEN, CDR2 SYDVKM. CDR3 sequence (DNA): TGTGCCAGCAGTTTAACCCGCTATAGGGCTACTAGCGCAGATACGCAGTATTTT. Translation: CASSLTRYRATSADTQYF.

This chain uses TRBV18 with TRBJ2-1; D possibly corresponds to TRBD2 (5 bases). The V gene lost 1 base and the J gene lost 12 bases, with 13 bases spanning the gap. CDR1 is KGHSH and CDR2 is LQKENI in the germline V gene. This CDR3 is 13 amino acids long. Written as DNA, the CDR3 is TGTGCCAGCTCACCACAGAGGGTCCATGGGCAGTTCTTC. This sequence encodes CASSPQRVHGQFF.

CDR3 in DNA: TGTGCCAGCAGCTTAGCAGGCGGGAGCTACGAGCAGTACTTC. Translating it yields CASSLAGGSYEQYF. The chain joins TRBV11-2 to TRBJ2-7; 7 positions match TRBD2. CDR3 size: 14 residues. Trimming at V came to 1 base and at J to 3 bases, leaving 3 bases not matched to a gene. Germline loops: CDR1 SGHAT, CDR2 FQNNGV.

The chain joins TRBV19 to TRBJ1-2; unclear D gene. This CDR3 comprises 13 residues. Germline V CDR1 and CDR2: LNHDA, SQIVND (reference sequence). V lost 4 bases to trimming and J lost 1 base, with 7 bases between them. The CDR3 DNA is TGTGCCAGTAGTAGCGCAAATAACTATGGCTACACCTTC. Encoded protein: CASSSANNYGYTF.

This chain uses TRBV7-2 with TRBJ2-1; TRBD1 is a possible D gene (6 bases). Trimming took off 3 bases at V and 10 bases at J, with 13 bases between the two ends. The CDR3 sequence is 13 residues long. Per the germline V gene, CDR1 is SGHTA and CDR2 is FQGNSA. This CDR3 reads CASSFAGRGEQFF. The CDR3 region has the DNA TGTGCCAGCAGCTTCGCGGGCAGGGGAGAGCAGTTCTTC.

A single count supports this clone. This sequence joins TRBV18 and TRBJ2-3, with no clear D. Germline CDR1 and CDR2: KGHSH and LQKENI. V was shortened by 6 bases and J by 1 base, with 11 bases between the two germline ends. The length of the CDR3 is 14 residues. Here the CDR3 DNA reads TGTGCCAGCTCCCTGGGCTTTGGCACAGATACGCAGTATTTT. Its translation: CASSLGFGTDTQYF.

The DNA for the CDR3 is TGTGCCAGCAGGGAACTAGGAAATACGCAGTATTTT. It translates to CASRELGNTQYF. This chain links TRBV28 with TRBJ2-3, with D possibly TRBD2 on 5 matching bases. This CDR3 is built from 12 residues. The germline gives CDR1 MDHEN, CDR2 SYDVKM. Trimming cost V 6 bases and J 7 bases, with 11 bases left between them.

The J gene is TRBJ2-7, the V gene TRBV20-1; no clear D. Trimming took 0 bases from V and 6 from J, leaving 3 bases between them. CDR3 length: 10 amino acids. CDR1 and CDR2 from the germline V gene are DFQATT and SNEGSKA (reference sequence). This CDR3 is CSAREAEQYF. The CDR3 DNA reads TGCAGTGCTAGAGAGGCCGAGCAGTACTTC.

V gene TRBV9 combines with J gene TRBJ2-7, with a weak D call TRBD2 (7 bases). V was cut by 0 bases and J by 5 bases, with 18 bases left in between. This CDR3 contains 16 residues. Germline CDR1 reads SGDLS; CDR2 reads YYNGEE. The CDR3 here is CASSVDAGDIRHEQYF. Written as DNA, the CDR3 is TGTGCCAGCAGCGTAGATGCGGGGGACATCCGCCACGAGCAGTACTTC. Complete variable domain (other parts from reference TRBV9 and TRBJ2-7): DSGVTQTPKHLITATGQRVTLRCSPRSGDLSVYWYQQSLDQGLQFLIQYYNGEERAKGNILERFSAQQFPDLHSELNLSSLELGDSALYFCASSVDAGDIRHEQYFGPGTRLTVT.

This clone was counted a single time. The J gene is TRBJ2-7, the V gene TRBV5-6, with 10 bases identical to TRBD1. The CDR3 is 16 residues long. Germline values: CDR1 SGHDT, CDR2 YYEEEE. Germline trimming cut 0 bases from V and 3 bases from J; bases unmatched to any gene: 6. CDR3 DNA sequence: TGTGCCAGCAGCTTGGGGGACAGGGGATTTTTCTACGAGCAGTACTTC. Translation: CASSLGDRGFFYEQYF.

This sequence joins TRBV5-1 and TRBJ2-1; tentatively, D is TRBD1 (7 bases). V was clipped by 2 bases and J by 9 bases, with 15 bases between them. The CDR3 runs 14 residues. Germline assignment: CDR1 SGHRS and CDR2 YFSETQ. CDR3 region: CASSFSVQGGEQFF. CDR3 DNA: TGCGCCAGCAGCTTCTCGGTTCAGGGGGGTGAGCAGTTCTTC.

In its sample, this clone was seen once. This chain connects TRBV5-1 to TRBJ2-7; D gene uncertain. The ends were cut back, 4 bases at V and 3 bases at J, with 8 bases in the middle. The CDR3 consists of 12 residues. CDR1 is SGHRS, CDR2 YFSETQ, per germline. CDR3 region: CASSQDFYEQYF. The DNA for the CDR3 is TGCGCCAGCAGCCAAGACTTCTACGAGCAGTACTTC.

This clone was counted once. The chain is built from TRBV13 and TRBJ2-7; no firm D call. Germline CDR1 is PRHDT and CDR2 is FYEKMQ (reference sequence). V lost 5 bases, J lost 0 bases, and 14 bases lay in between. The CDR3 is 15 residues long. The CDR3 loop is CASSPRLKSSYEQYF. DNA of the CDR3: TGTGCCAGCAGCCCCAGGCTCAAGAGCTCCTACGAGCAGTACTTC. Variable domain in full (rest from reference TRBV13 and TRBJ2-7): AAGVIQSPRHLIKEKRETATLKCYPIPRHDTVYWYQQGPGQDPQFLISFYEKMQSDKGSIPDRFSAQQFSDYHSELNMSSLELGDSALYFCASSPRLKSSYEQYFGPGTRLTVT.

This rearrangement joins TRBV4-3 to TRBJ2-1; 10 nucleotides match TRBD2. From germline, CDR1 is LGHNA and CDR2 YSLEER. Losses at the gene ends were 5 bases for V and 8 bases for J; bases not matched to a gene: 15. This CDR3 has 17 residues. CDR3 protein: CASSIAGGRLSSDEQFF. For the CDR3, the DNA is TGCGCCAGCAGCATAGCGGGAGGTCGACTATCGTCCGATGAGCAGTTCTTC.

This clone was recorded a few times. The V and J genes are TRBV19 and TRBJ2-2; a weak D match, TRBD2 (6 bases). The CDR3 covers 15 residues. V dropped 6 bases and J dropped 2 bases, with 13 bases sitting between them. Per the germline V gene, CDR1 is LNHDA and CDR2 is SQIVND (reference sequence). CDR3 sequence reads: CASSPGTSNTGELFF. In DNA, the CDR3 is TGTGCCAGTAGCCCCGGGACTTCCAACACCGGGGAGCTGTTTTTT.

This rearrangement joins TRBV11-1 to TRBJ1-5, with D possibly matching TRBD1 (6 bases). The V and J ends lost 3 bases and 5 bases respectively, with 14 bases between them. Looked up from germline, CDR1 is SGHAT and CDR2 is FQDESV (reference sequence). This CDR3 is built from 15 residues. The chain's CDR3 is CASSFRQERHQPQHF. The CDR3 DNA is TGTGCCAGCAGCTTCCGACAGGAAAGGCATCAGCCCCAGCATTTT.

The V gene is TRBV6-5, the J gene TRBJ1-2; no clear D. Per the germline V gene, CDR1 is MNHEY and CDR2 is SVGAGI. V was clipped by 8 bases and J by 4 bases, with 14 bases between them. The CDR3 has 13 residues. The chain's CDR3 is CASRLARTYGYTF. The CDR3 DNA reads TGTGCCAGCCGATTGGCCCGAACCTATGGCTACACCTTC.